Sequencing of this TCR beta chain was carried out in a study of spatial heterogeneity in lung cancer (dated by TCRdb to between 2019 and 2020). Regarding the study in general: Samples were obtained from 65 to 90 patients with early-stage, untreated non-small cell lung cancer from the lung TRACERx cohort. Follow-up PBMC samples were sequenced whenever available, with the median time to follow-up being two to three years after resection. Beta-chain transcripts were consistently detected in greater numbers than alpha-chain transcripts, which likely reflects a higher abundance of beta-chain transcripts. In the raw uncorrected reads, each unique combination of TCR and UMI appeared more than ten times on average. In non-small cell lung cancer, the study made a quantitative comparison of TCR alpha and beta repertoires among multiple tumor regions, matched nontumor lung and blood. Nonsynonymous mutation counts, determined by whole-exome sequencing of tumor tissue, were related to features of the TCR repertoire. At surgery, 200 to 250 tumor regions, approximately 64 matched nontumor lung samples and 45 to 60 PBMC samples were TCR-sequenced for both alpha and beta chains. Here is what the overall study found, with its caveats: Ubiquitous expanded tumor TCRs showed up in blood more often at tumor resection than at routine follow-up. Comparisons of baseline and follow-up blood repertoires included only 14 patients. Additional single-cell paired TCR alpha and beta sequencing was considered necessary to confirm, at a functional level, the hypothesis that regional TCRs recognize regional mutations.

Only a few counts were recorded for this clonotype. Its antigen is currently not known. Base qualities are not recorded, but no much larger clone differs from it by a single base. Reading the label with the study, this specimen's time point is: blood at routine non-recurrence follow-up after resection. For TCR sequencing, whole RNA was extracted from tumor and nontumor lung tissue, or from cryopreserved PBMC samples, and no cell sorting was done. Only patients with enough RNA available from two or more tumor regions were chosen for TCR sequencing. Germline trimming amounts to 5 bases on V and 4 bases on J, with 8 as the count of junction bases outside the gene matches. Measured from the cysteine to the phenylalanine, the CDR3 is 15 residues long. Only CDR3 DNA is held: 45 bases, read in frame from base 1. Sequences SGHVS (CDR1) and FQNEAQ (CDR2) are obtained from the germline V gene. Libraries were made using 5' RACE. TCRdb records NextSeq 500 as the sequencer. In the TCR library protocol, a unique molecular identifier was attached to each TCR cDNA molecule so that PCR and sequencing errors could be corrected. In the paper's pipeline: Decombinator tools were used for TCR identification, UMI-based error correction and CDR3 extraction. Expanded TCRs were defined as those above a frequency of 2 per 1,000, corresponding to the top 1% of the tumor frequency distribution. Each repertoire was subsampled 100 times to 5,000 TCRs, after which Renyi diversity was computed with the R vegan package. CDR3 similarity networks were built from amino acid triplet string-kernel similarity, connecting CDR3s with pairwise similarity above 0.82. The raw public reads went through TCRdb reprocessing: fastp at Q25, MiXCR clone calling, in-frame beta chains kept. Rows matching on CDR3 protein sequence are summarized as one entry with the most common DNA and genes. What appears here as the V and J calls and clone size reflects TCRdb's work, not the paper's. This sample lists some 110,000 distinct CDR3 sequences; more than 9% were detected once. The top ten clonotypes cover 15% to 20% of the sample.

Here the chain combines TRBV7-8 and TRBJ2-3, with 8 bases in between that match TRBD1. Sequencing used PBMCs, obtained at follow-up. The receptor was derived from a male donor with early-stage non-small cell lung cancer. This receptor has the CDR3 CASSPGQGYSDTQYF. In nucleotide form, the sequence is TGTGCCAGCAGCCCCGGACAGGGATACTCAGATACGCAGTATTTT.